Listed below are T cell receptor beta chains from one sample, sequenced in a study of response to subunit inactivated influenza vaccine. TCRdb passed the RT-PCR reads through MiXCR, listing each CDR3 protein once. The table lists about 480,000 distinct CDR3 sequences, 10% to 15% of them singletons, with 10% to 15% in the top ten. The sequencing here drew on PBMCs from blood, taken roughly 6 weeks after vaccination. These TCRs come from a man over 45 who received an inactivated influenza vaccine. Each CDR3 is given with its conserved first and last residue. The D gene is left open where the match is weak. Size values are once, few and many counts, or a class for expanded clones, and some rows have none.

cdr3_length	v_call	clone_size	d_call	j_call	cdr3_nt	cdr3_aa
16	TRBV9	NA	TRBD1	TRBJ2-5	TGTGCCAGCAGCGACCGGACAGGGGGCCTCCGGGAGACCCAGTACTTC	CASSDRTGGLRETQYF
12	TRBV20-1	few	NA	TRBJ2-5	TGCAGTGCCCAGGGGACTAAAGAGACCCAGTACTTC	CSAQGTKETQYF
15	TRBV7-2	NA	TRBD2	TRBJ2-7	TGTGCCAGCAGCCGAGGGACTAGCGGGAAATACGAGCAGTACTTC	CASSRGTSGKYEQYF
14	TRBV28	NA	NA	TRBJ1-6	TGTGCCAGCAGTTTGGTGGGGCCCAATTCACCCCTCCACTTT	CASSLVGPNSPLHF
16	TRBV29-1	few	TRBD1	TRBJ2-2	TGCAGCGTTGCCGGGACCGGGACAGGGAACACCGGGGAGCTGTTTTTT	CSVAGTGTGNTGELFF
14	TRBV28	NA	TRBD1	TRBJ2-7	TGTGCCAGCAGTTTGTATGACAGGGCCCACGAGCAGTACTTC	CASSLYDRAHEQYF
15	TRBV11-2	NA	NA	TRBJ2-5	TGTGCCAGCAGCCGGGCGGGCACCTCCCAAGAGACCCAGTACTTC	CASSRAGTSQETQYF
15	TRBV7-9	NA	NA	TRBJ2-3	TGTGCCAGCAGCTTAGTTAGCCTCAGCACAGATACGCAGTATTTT	CASSLVSLSTDTQYF
16	TRBV12-3/TRBV12-4	few	TRBD1	TRBJ1-1	TGTGCCAGCAGTTCCACCGCAGGACAGGGTCACGCTGAAGCTTTCTTT	CASSSTAGQGHAEAFF
14	TRBV29-1	NA	TRBD1	TRBJ2-5	TGCAGCGTTGAAGATCAGGGGGTGGGGGAGACCCAGTACTTC	CSVEDQGVGETQYF
15	TRBV7-9	NA	NA	TRBJ2-6	TGTGGTTCGGGACACCGGCCCTCTGGGGCCAACGTCCTGACTTTC	CGSGHRPSGANVLTF
13	TRBV7-9	few	NA	TRBJ2-2	TGTGCCAGCAGCTTGCAGGGGATCGGGGAGCTGTTTTTT	CASSLQGIGELFF
12	TRBV7-9	few	NA	TRBJ2-7	TGTGCCAGCAGCAATACAGGGATCGAGCAGTACTTC	CASSNTGIEQYF
15	TRBV27	few	NA	TRBJ2-2	TGTGCCAGCAGTTTCATCGTAGCTCCCCCCGGGGAGCTGTTTTTT	CASSFIVAPPGELFF
16	TRBV12-3/TRBV12-4	NA	TRBD1	TRBJ2-7	TGTGCCAGCAGTTCCCCGGGACAGGGGGCGGGATACGAGCAGTACTTC	CASSSPGQGAGYEQYF
14	TRBV7-2	NA	NA	TRBJ2-7	TGTGCCAGCAGCTTAAGGGCAGGATACTACGAGCAGTACTTC	CASSLRAGYYEQYF
16	TRBV10-3	few	NA	TRBJ2-6	TGTGCCATCAGTTCCGGGACCTTATCTGGGGCCAACGTCCTGACTTTC	CAISSGTLSGANVLTF
15	TRBV12-3/TRBV12-4	NA	TRBD2	TRBJ2-1	TGTGCCAGCAGCCCGGGACTAGCGGGAGAGAGTGAGCAGTTCTTC	CASSPGLAGESEQFF
15	TRBV28	NA	NA	TRBJ1-1	TGTGCCACCTGCCTTGAGGGAAGCTCGAACACTGAAGCTTTCTTT	CATCLEGSSNTEAFF
14	TRBV6-5	NA	NA	TRBJ1-1	TGTGCCAGCAAGTTTACGGGGGCGAACACTGAAGCTTTCTTT	CASKFTGANTEAFF
16	TRBV5-1	many	TRBD2	TRBJ2-3	TGCGCCAGCAGCTTCGGGACTAGCGGTAGCACAGATACGCAGTATTTT	CASSFGTSGSTDTQYF
15	TRBV5-5	NA	TRBD2	TRBJ2-1	TGTGCCAGCAGCATTACTAGCGGGGGGGCCTATGAGCAGTTCTTC	CASSITSGGAYEQFF
14	TRBV7-2	NA	NA	TRBJ2-2	TGTGCCAGCCAGGCCCAGACGTACACCGGGGAGCTGTTTTTT	CASQAQTYTGELFF
14	TRBV4-1	few	NA	TRBJ2-3	TGCGCCAGCAGCCAAACAGGATGGGCAGATACGCAGTATTTT	CASSQTGWADTQYF
13	TRBV29-1	NA	NA	TRBJ2-7	TGCAGCGTTGAGCAGGACCCCTACGATGAGCAGTACTTC	CSVEQDPYDEQYF
14	TRBV11-2	few	TRBD1	TRBJ2-5	TGTGCCAGCAGCTACGTGACAGGGATGGAGACCCAGTACTTC	CASSYVTGMETQYF
13	TRBV7-3	many	NA	TRBJ2-5	TGTGCCAGCAGCTCGGGACGACAAGAGACCCAGTACTTC	CASSSGRQETQYF
16	TRBV9	many	TRBD2	TRBJ2-2	TGTGCCAGCAGCGTAGATAGCGGGAGGGTTGCCGGGGAGCTGTTTTTT	CASSVDSGRVAGELFF
15	TRBV12-3/TRBV12-4	NA	NA	TRBJ2-7	TGTGCCAGCAGATACGGGGCAGGGGCCGTCTACGAGCAGTACTTC	CASRYGAGAVYEQYF
18	TRBV7-8	few	NA	TRBJ2-6	TGTGCCAGCAGCTTACCAGTCTCAAACGTCTCTGGGGCCAACGTCCTGACTTTC	CASSLPVSNVSGANVLTF
13	TRBV29-1	many	TRBD1	TRBJ1-1	TGCAGCGTCCGCAGGGGGCCGAACACTGAAGCTTTCTTT	CSVRRGPNTEAFF
13	TRBV29-1	few	NA	TRBJ2-1	TGCAGCGTTGTCCAGGACTCATACAATGAGCAGTTCTTC	CSVVQDSYNEQFF
10	TRBV7-9	few	NA	TRBJ1-2	TGTGCCAGCAGCTTAGTTGGCTACACCTTC	CASSLVGYTF
18	TRBV4-2	NA	NA	TRBJ2-6	TGTGCCAGCAGCCAATCCCCCCGGCAGCTTTCTGGGGCCAACGTCCTGACTTTC	CASSQSPRQLSGANVLTF
15	TRBV5-1	NA	TRBD1	TRBJ1-4	TGCGCCAGCAGCTTTACAGGGGAAGGAGGTGAAAAACTGTTTTTT	CASSFTGEGGEKLFF
15	TRBV20-1	NA	NA	TRBJ1-4	TGCAGTGCAACGCCCGGGGGCGCAACTAATGAAAAACTGTTTTTT	CSATPGGATNEKLFF
15	TRBV4-3	few	NA	TRBJ1-3	TGCGCCAGCAGCCAAGATGCAGGGCACGGAAACACCATATATTTT	CASSQDAGHGNTIYF
16	TRBV20-1	few	TRBD1	TRBJ2-7	TGCAGTGCTAGAGGATACCGGGACAGGGGGTACCACGAGCAGTACTTC	CSARGYRDRGYHEQYF
14	TRBV4-1	NA	NA	TRBJ2-7	TGCGCCAGCAGCCAAGGTTTTCGAGATTACGAGCAGTACTTC	CASSQGFRDYEQYF